The rows below give T cell receptor beta chains drawn from one sample of a study of T cell responses to AZD1222 COVID-19 vaccine. Produced via immunoSEQ multiplex PCR; TCRdb's table is partial and in-frame only. The table has 150,000 to 160,000 clones, about nine tenths seen once. Specimen: peripheral blood, collected after recovery from COVID-19. The receptors here all came from an adult who had recovered from COVID-19. CDR3s include the opening cysteine and the closing phenylalanine or tryptophan.

j_call: TRBJ2-1
cdr3_length: 14
v_call: TRBV28
cdr3_aa: CASSPYLLISEQFF

j_call: TRBJ1-1
cdr3_length: 14
v_call: TRBV2
cdr3_aa: CASMNGHPNTEAFF

j_call: TRBJ2-5
cdr3_length: 11
v_call: TRBV14
cdr3_aa: CASSQQETQYF

j_call: TRBJ1-2
cdr3_length: 15
v_call: TRBV4-1
cdr3_aa: CASSQASGTLGGYTF

j_call: TRBJ2-3
cdr3_length: 15
v_call: TRBV18
cdr3_aa: CASSPPGPGVDTQYF

j_call: TRBJ1-1
cdr3_length: 13
v_call: TRBV29-1
cdr3_aa: CSVETRGYTEAFF

j_call: TRBJ2-1
cdr3_length: 15
v_call: TRBV27
cdr3_aa: CASSPGLGSYNEQFF

j_call: TRBJ2-2
cdr3_length: 14
v_call: TRBV5-1
cdr3_aa: CASSSVERTGELFF

j_call: TRBJ2-5
cdr3_length: 13
v_call: TRBV28
cdr3_aa: CASSLASGETQYF

j_call: TRBJ1-4
cdr3_length: 15
v_call: TRBV7-2
cdr3_aa: CASSLHGNKEEKLFF

j_call: TRBJ2-7
cdr3_length: 13
v_call: TRBV5-4
cdr3_aa: CASSWTEGGEQYF

j_call: TRBJ2-5
cdr3_length: 14
v_call: TRBV19
cdr3_aa: CASSITMGGETQYF

j_call: TRBJ2-7
cdr3_length: 13
v_call: TRBV11-3
cdr3_aa: CASSPRDGYEQYF

j_call: TRBJ2-3
cdr3_length: 20
v_call: TRBV4-1
cdr3_aa: CASSQGILGREGRSTDTQYF

j_call: TRBJ1-4
cdr3_length: 18
v_call: TRBV18
cdr3_aa: CASSPVREPAGTNEKLFF

j_call: TRBJ2-7
cdr3_length: 15
v_call: TRBV6-5
cdr3_aa: CASRPPSGGAHEQYF

j_call: TRBJ1-6
cdr3_length: 13
v_call: TRBV6-4
cdr3_aa: CASRQGFGSPLHF

j_call: TRBJ1-1
cdr3_length: 14
v_call: TRBV5-4
cdr3_aa: CASSWMTGNTEAFF

j_call: TRBJ1-1
cdr3_length: 14
v_call: TRBV11-1
cdr3_aa: CASSRPRGANEAFF

j_call: TRBJ2-7
cdr3_length: 12
v_call: TRBV7-9
cdr3_aa: CASSLAASEQYF

j_call: TRBJ1-2
cdr3_length: 14
v_call: TRBV5-1
cdr3_aa: CASSSTTGDYGYTF

j_call: TRBJ2-1
cdr3_length: 17
v_call: TRBV11-2
cdr3_aa: CASSLGYRGPTRNEQFF

j_call: TRBJ2-7
cdr3_length: 17
v_call: TRBV5-6
cdr3_aa: CASSLGPMTGLSYEQYF

j_call: TRBJ2-7
cdr3_length: 17
v_call: TRBV5-8
cdr3_aa: CASSGGPGLAGGREQYF

j_call: TRBJ1-1
cdr3_length: 17
v_call: TRBV7-6
cdr3_aa: CASSGKAALQWDTEAFF

j_call: TRBJ2-2
cdr3_length: 15
v_call: TRBV2
cdr3_aa: CASSETGLNTGELFF

j_call: TRBJ2-1
cdr3_length: 15
v_call: TRBV5-1
cdr3_aa: CASSYTSGFNNEQFF

j_call: TRBJ2-2
cdr3_length: 16
v_call: TRBV9
cdr3_aa: CASSVGLAGDTGELFF

j_call: TRBJ1-6
cdr3_length: 15
v_call: TRBV18
cdr3_aa: CASSPEGTGYSPLHF

j_call: TRBJ2-1
cdr3_length: 15
v_call: TRBV9
cdr3_aa: CASSVSPSGDNEQFF

j_call: TRBJ2-7
cdr3_length: 14
v_call: TRBV29-1
cdr3_aa: CSVGGAGSSYEQYF

j_call: TRBJ2-1
cdr3_length: 15
v_call: TRBV6-5
cdr3_aa: CASTFDPGGHNEQFF

j_call: TRBJ2-5
cdr3_length: 15
v_call: TRBV5-1
cdr3_aa: CASSLDPGAKETQYF

j_call: TRBJ2-5
cdr3_length: 13
v_call: TRBV7-2
cdr3_aa: CASKRGVQETQYF

j_call: TRBJ2-3
cdr3_length: 19
v_call: TRBV3-1/TRBV3-2
cdr3_aa: CASSQVTRSGRDSTDTQYF

j_call: TRBJ1-4
cdr3_length: 14
v_call: TRBV7-9
cdr3_aa: CASSGDSTNEKLFF

j_call: TRBJ1-5
cdr3_length: 13
v_call: TRBV9
cdr3_aa: CASSKSGAQPQHF

j_call: TRBJ1-6
cdr3_length: 17
v_call: TRBV23-1
cdr3_aa: CASSQTRRGGINPPLHF

j_call: TRBJ2-2
cdr3_length: 14
v_call: TRBV27
cdr3_aa: CASSFKLWVGELFF

j_call: TRBJ2-2
cdr3_length: 20
v_call: TRBV6-2/TRBV6-3
cdr3_aa: CASSYPHVTGSGSNTGELFF

j_call: TRBJ1-3
cdr3_length: 13
v_call: TRBV6-1
cdr3_aa: CASSEIDGNTIYF